This T cell receptor (beta chain) appears in the sequencing data of a study of T cell responses to AZD1222 COVID-19 vaccine. Trimming took off 5 bases at V and 4 bases at J, with 14 bases between the two ends. The germline CDR1 and CDR2 sequences are SGHAT and FQNNGV. The CDR3 spans 14 residues. The table came from immunoSEQ multiplex PCR; TCRdb's copy has only in-frame clones and leaves some out. The table shows 100,000 to 150,000 clones, with about 90% occurring only once. This material consisted of peripheral blood, taken on day 0 of AZD1222 vaccination. This clonotype was sampled from an adult in good health. The gene calls are TRBV11-2 and TRBJ1-1; D is perhaps TRBD1 (6 bases). CDR3 sequence: CASSPWGGPTEAFF. CDR3 nucleotides: TGTGCCAGCAGCCCATGGGGGGGCCCCACTGAAGCTTTCTTT.